The T cell receptor beta chain described here comes from a study of T cell changes during pregnancy in multiple sclerosis. The data were produced by immunoSEQ multiplex PCR, yet TCRdb's version contains in-frame clones alone and is incomplete. The profile covers about 64,000 clones, with around 96% appearing a single time and roughly 2.5% taken by the ten largest. The germline V gene encodes CDR1 SGHDN and CDR2 FVKESK. The ends were cut back, 4 bases at V and 0 bases at J, with 10 bases in the middle. The CDR3 is 14 amino acids. The sequence was collected from a female donor with multiple sclerosis, enrolled in a pregnancy study. The source was CD8+ T cells from peripheral blood mononuclear cells, collected after pregnancy. This chain uses TRBV14 with TRBJ2-7; tentative D call: TRBD1 (6 bases). Written as DNA, the CDR3 is TGTGCCAGCAGCCTCGGGGACATCTCCTACGAGCAGTACTTC. It specifies CASSLGDISYEQYF.